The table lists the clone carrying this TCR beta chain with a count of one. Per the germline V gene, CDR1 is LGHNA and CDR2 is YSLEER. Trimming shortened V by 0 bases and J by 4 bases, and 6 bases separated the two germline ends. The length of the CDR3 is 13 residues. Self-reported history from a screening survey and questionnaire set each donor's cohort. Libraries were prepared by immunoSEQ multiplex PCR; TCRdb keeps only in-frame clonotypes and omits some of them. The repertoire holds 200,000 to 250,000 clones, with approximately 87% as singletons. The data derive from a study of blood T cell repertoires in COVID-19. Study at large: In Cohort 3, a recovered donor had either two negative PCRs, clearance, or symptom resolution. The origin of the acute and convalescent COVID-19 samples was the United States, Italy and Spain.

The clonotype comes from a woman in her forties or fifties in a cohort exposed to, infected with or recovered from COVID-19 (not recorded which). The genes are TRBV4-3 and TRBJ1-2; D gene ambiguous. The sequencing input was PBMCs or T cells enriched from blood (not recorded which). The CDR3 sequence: CASSQDLPYGYTF. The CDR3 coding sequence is TGCGCCAGCAGCCAAGATCTACCCTATGGCTACACCTTC.